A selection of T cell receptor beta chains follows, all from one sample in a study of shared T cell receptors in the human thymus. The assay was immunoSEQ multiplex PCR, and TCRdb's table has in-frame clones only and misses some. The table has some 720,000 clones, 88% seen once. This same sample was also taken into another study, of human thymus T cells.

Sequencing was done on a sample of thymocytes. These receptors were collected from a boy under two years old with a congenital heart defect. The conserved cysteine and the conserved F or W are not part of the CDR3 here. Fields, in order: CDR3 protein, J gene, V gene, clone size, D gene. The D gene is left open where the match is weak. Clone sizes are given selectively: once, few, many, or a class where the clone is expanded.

CDR3aa: ASTHRDSSSGANVLT; j_gene: TRBJ2-6; v_gene: TRBV10-2; abundance: -; d_gene: -
CDR3aa: ASSQGQGRTDTQY; j_gene: TRBJ2-3; v_gene: TRBV4-1; abundance: -; d_gene: TRBD1
CDR3aa: ASQGGQRSHYEQY; j_gene: TRBJ2-7; v_gene: TRBV25-1; abundance: -; d_gene: -
CDR3aa: ASSQGDSSYEQY; j_gene: TRBJ2-7; v_gene: TRBV4-2; abundance: -; d_gene: -
CDR3aa: ASRGGDRNQPQH; j_gene: TRBJ1-5; v_gene: TRBV6-1; abundance: -; d_gene: -
CDR3aa: SAEPLASYEQY; j_gene: TRBJ2-7; v_gene: TRBV29-1; abundance: -; d_gene: TRBD2
CDR3aa: ASSQMTGSGNTEAF; j_gene: TRBJ1-1; v_gene: TRBV14; abundance: -; d_gene: TRBD1
CDR3aa: ASSLLGATDTQY; j_gene: TRBJ2-3; v_gene: TRBV27; abundance: -; d_gene: -
CDR3aa: ASGSGRLRAYEQY; j_gene: TRBJ2-7; v_gene: TRBV18; abundance: few; d_gene: TRBD2
CDR3aa: ASSSGSGQDYGYT; j_gene: TRBJ1-2; v_gene: TRBV7-2; abundance: once; d_gene: TRBD1
CDR3aa: ASSVAGGVGNTIY; j_gene: TRBJ1-3; v_gene: TRBV9; abundance: -; d_gene: -
CDR3aa: ASSWTATEGEAF; j_gene: TRBJ1-1; v_gene: TRBV14; abundance: -; d_gene: -
CDR3aa: ASSSGETQY; j_gene: TRBJ2-5; v_gene: TRBV5-4; abundance: -; d_gene: -
CDR3aa: ASHGTGFQVDTDTQY; j_gene: TRBJ2-3; v_gene: TRBV9; abundance: -; d_gene: -
CDR3aa: ASSFTRATYEQY; j_gene: TRBJ2-7; v_gene: TRBV5-6; abundance: -; d_gene: -
CDR3aa: ASSERVQPQH; j_gene: TRBJ1-5; v_gene: TRBV6-1; abundance: -; d_gene: -
CDR3aa: ASSRTGSWSYEQY; j_gene: TRBJ2-7; v_gene: TRBV4-2; abundance: few; d_gene: -
CDR3aa: ASRTGLEGNEQF; j_gene: TRBJ2-1; v_gene: TRBV27; abundance: -; d_gene: TRBD2
CDR3aa: ASSEGKKGADEQF; j_gene: TRBJ2-1; v_gene: TRBV6-1; abundance: -; d_gene: TRBD1
CDR3aa: SVDPLDRVDQETQY; j_gene: TRBJ2-5; v_gene: TRBV29-1; abundance: -; d_gene: TRBD1
CDR3aa: ASSLGHNYGYT; j_gene: TRBJ1-2; v_gene: TRBV5-6; abundance: -; d_gene: -
CDR3aa: ASSNPRGQPQH; j_gene: TRBJ1-5; v_gene: TRBV21-1; abundance: -; d_gene: -
CDR3aa: ASSWGTGPYEQY; j_gene: TRBJ2-7; v_gene: TRBV28; abundance: -; d_gene: TRBD1
CDR3aa: ASSFQGNQPQH; j_gene: TRBJ1-5; v_gene: TRBV28; abundance: -; d_gene: -
CDR3aa: ASSLVPDLSGDYNYGYT; j_gene: TRBJ1-2; v_gene: TRBV11-2; abundance: -; d_gene: -
CDR3aa: ASRRQGYGYT; j_gene: TRBJ1-2; v_gene: TRBV27; abundance: -; d_gene: TRBD1
CDR3aa: ASSGKTSSSYEQY; j_gene: TRBJ2-7; v_gene: TRBV28; abundance: -; d_gene: TRBD2
CDR3aa: SAGTARAQF; j_gene: TRBJ2-1; v_gene: TRBV29-1; abundance: -; d_gene: TRBD1
CDR3aa: ASSDLGNTEAF; j_gene: TRBJ1-1; v_gene: TRBV25-1; abundance: -; d_gene: -
CDR3aa: ASSQERLGLL; j_gene: TRBJ2-1; v_gene: TRBV14; abundance: -; d_gene: TRBD2
CDR3aa: ASSPWVGRPEGVEQY; j_gene: TRBJ2-7; v_gene: TRBV7-8; abundance: -; d_gene: -
CDR3aa: ASERDRGADTQY; j_gene: TRBJ2-3; v_gene: TRBV28; abundance: -; d_gene: TRBD1
CDR3aa: ALHRGDTEAF; j_gene: TRBJ1-1; v_gene: TRBV30; abundance: -; d_gene: TRBD1
CDR3aa: ASSTLGRGQGVSELF; j_gene: TRBJ1-4; v_gene: TRBV5-5; abundance: -; d_gene: TRBD1
CDR3aa: ASRLPSQRETGNEQF; j_gene: TRBJ2-1; v_gene: TRBV12-2; abundance: -; d_gene: -
CDR3aa: ASSVHRDREQETQY; j_gene: TRBJ2-5; v_gene: TRBV9; abundance: -; d_gene: TRBD1
CDR3aa: ASSQDSSGLAATDTQY; j_gene: TRBJ2-3; v_gene: TRBV4-3; abundance: few; d_gene: TRBD2
CDR3aa: ASSPHREAGSTDTQY; j_gene: TRBJ2-3; v_gene: TRBV11-2; abundance: few; d_gene: TRBD2
CDR3aa: ASSLLSATSLSKNIQY; j_gene: TRBJ2-4; v_gene: TRBV28; abundance: -; d_gene: TRBD2
CDR3aa: ASLERETGTDTQY; j_gene: TRBJ2-3; v_gene: TRBV7-2; abundance: -; d_gene: TRBD2
CDR3aa: ASVTENTEAF; j_gene: TRBJ1-1; v_gene: TRBV11-2; abundance: -; d_gene: -
CDR3aa: ASSHRGSNYGYT; j_gene: TRBJ1-2; v_gene: TRBV6-5; abundance: -; d_gene: TRBD1
CDR3aa: ASSYRTGGITEAF; j_gene: TRBJ1-1; v_gene: TRBV27; abundance: -; d_gene: TRBD1
CDR3aa: ASSSKRGTGGGRGANVLT; j_gene: TRBJ2-6; v_gene: TRBV27; abundance: few; d_gene: TRBD1
CDR3aa: ASSEDRNEKLF; j_gene: TRBJ1-4; v_gene: TRBV25-1; abundance: -; d_gene: -
CDR3aa: TSPRRSEKY; j_gene: TRBJ2-7; v_gene: TRBV1; abundance: once; d_gene: -
CDR3aa: ASSFRDRVSYEQY; j_gene: TRBJ2-7; v_gene: TRBV5-1; abundance: -; d_gene: TRBD1
CDR3aa: ASSVGVDYLAYNEQF; j_gene: TRBJ2-1; v_gene: TRBV9; abundance: -; d_gene: -
CDR3aa: ASRGRGGGTDTQY; j_gene: TRBJ2-3; v_gene: TRBV27; abundance: -; d_gene: -